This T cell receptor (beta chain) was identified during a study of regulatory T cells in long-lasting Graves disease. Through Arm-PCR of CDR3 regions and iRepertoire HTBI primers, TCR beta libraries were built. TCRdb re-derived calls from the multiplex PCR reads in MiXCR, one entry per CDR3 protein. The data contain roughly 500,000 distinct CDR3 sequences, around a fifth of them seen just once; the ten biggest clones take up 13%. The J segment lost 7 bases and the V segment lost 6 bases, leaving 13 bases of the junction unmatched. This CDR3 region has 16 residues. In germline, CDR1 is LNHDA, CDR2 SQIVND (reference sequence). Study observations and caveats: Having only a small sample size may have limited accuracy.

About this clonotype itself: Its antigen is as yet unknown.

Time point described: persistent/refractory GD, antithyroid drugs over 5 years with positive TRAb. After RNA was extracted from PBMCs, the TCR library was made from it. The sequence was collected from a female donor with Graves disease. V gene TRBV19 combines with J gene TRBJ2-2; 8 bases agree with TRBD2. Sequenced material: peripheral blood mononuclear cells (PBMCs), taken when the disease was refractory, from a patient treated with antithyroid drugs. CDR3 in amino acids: CASRRESGRRVGELFF. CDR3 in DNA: TGTGCCAGTAGGAGGGAAAGCGGGAGACGGGTCGGGGAGCTGTTTTTT.